What follows are 21 T cell receptor beta chains derived from one specimen sequenced in a study of T cell responses to AZD1222 COVID-19 vaccine. Assay used: immunoSEQ multiplex PCR; TCRdb lists only in-frame clones, some missing. The sample has some 160,000 clones; approximately 91% are singletons. The source was peripheral blood, collected 28 days after the second AZD1222 dose. The receptors were sampled from an adult who received the AZD1222 COVID-19 vaccine.

This clone was seen once. The V call is TRBV2, the J call TRBJ1-5; perhaps TRBD1 as D (5 bases). Germline assignment: CDR1 SNHLY and CDR2 FYNNEI. Between the trimmed V and J ends, which lost 4 bases and 4 bases, there was a span of 11 bases. The length of the CDR3 is 14 residues. The CDR3 region is CASSVDWGNQPQHF. The CDR3 nucleotides read TGTGCCAGCAGTGTAGACTGGGGGAATCAGCCCCAGCATTTT.

V usage is TRBV18 and J usage is TRBJ1-6; D uncertain. Trimming left V 1 base short and J 8 bases short, with 6 bases between. CDR1 KGHSH and CDR2 LQKENI come from the germline V gene. This CDR3 is 13 amino acids long. Written as DNA, the CDR3 is TGTGCCAGCTCACCACACTGGGATTCACCCCTCCACTTT. Translating gives CASSPHWDSPLHF.

This chain joins TRBV7-9 and TRBJ2-1; TRBD1 is a possible D gene (5 bases). From germline, CDR1 is SEHNR and CDR2 FQNEAQ (reference sequence). CDR3 length: 17 residues. Deletions cut 5 bases from V and 3 bases from J, with 20 bases between. Here the CDR3 reads CASSLGQGPLFYNEQFF. CDR3 in DNA: TGTGCCAGCAGCCTAGGACAAGGCCCCCTCTTCTACAATGAGCAGTTCTTC. The variable domain in full, completed from reference TRBV7-9 and TRBJ2-1, reads DTGVSQNPRHKITKRGQNVTFRCDPISEHNRLYWYRQTLGQGPEFLTYFQNEAQLEKSRLLSDRFSAERPKGSFSTLEIQRTEQGDSAMYLCASSLGQGPLFYNEQFFGPGTRLTVL.

J is TRBJ2-3 and V is TRBV12-2; the table calls TRBD1, which could not be checked here. TRBV12-2 is reported as a pseudogene. The CDR3 consists of 15 residues. CDR3 sequence: CASRFYRDNTDTQYF. CDR3 coding DNA: TGTGCAAGTCGCTTTTATCGGGACAACACAGATACGCAGTATTTT.

This chain links TRBV12-3 or TRBV12-4 with TRBJ2-5; D might be TRBD2 (5 bases). The CDR3 runs to 11 residues. V lost 4 bases and J lost 5, with 5 bases in between. In nucleotides, the CDR3 is TGTGCCAGCAGTTGGAGGGAGACCCAGTACTTC. Protein sequence: CASSWRETQYF.

The chain combines TRBV7-6 with TRBJ2-1; the match to TRBD2 covers 12 bases. This CDR3 is built from 15 residues. V gave up 6 bases and J gave up 4 bases; unmatched junction bases: 4. CDR1 and CDR2 (germline): SGHVS, FNYEAQ. CDR3 in amino acids: CASRQTSGGYNEQFF. CDR3 bases: TGTGCCAGCAGACAAACTAGCGGGGGGTACAATGAGCAGTTCTTC.

The chain recombines TRBV11-3 with TRBJ2-1; 9 positions agree with TRBD1. V trimming: 1 base; J trimming: 7 bases; junction bases outside the gene matches: 5. The CDR3 runs 15 residues. Germline loops: CDR1 SGHNT, CDR2 YENEEA. The CDR3 DNA sequence: TGTGCCAGCAGCTTAGCCGGGACAGGGAGGAATGAGCAGTTCTTC. The encoded protein is CASSLAGTGRNEQFF.

This sequence joins TRBV27 and TRBJ2-3; D possibly corresponds to TRBD1 (5 bases). V shed 4 bases and J shed 5 bases, with 7 bases lying between them. This CDR3 region has 12 residues. CDR1 is MNHEY and CDR2 is SMNVEV in the germline V gene (reference sequence). In DNA, the CDR3 is TGTGCCAGCAGTTCTCAGGGAGATACGCAGTATTTT. Its translation: CASSSQGDTQYF.

Only one count was recorded for this clone. The chain joins TRBV12-3 or TRBV12-4 to TRBJ1-6; no firm D call. Trimming cost V 3 bases and J 8 bases, with 8 bases left between them. The CDR3 loop spans 13 amino acids. In DNA form, the CDR3 reads TGTGCCAGCAGTTTTAACAGAGATTCACCCCTCCACTTT. This sequence encodes CASSFNRDSPLHF.

This rearrangement joins TRBV19 to TRBJ1-5; 9 bases agree with TRBD1. In germline, CDR1 is LNHDA, CDR2 SQIVND (reference sequence). CDR3 length: 15 residues. With V trimmed by 1 base and J by 7 bases, 5 bases remained unmatched. The chain's CDR3 is CASSIAQGAGQPQHF. Written as DNA, the CDR3 is TGTGCCAGTAGTATAGCACAGGGGGCAGGCCAGCCCCAGCATTTT.

In this sample, this clone turned up once. The chain uses TRBV19 and TRBJ1-1; TRBD1 aligns across 8 bases. Losses at the gene ends were 3 bases for V and 2 bases for J; bases not matched to a gene: 5. Per the germline V gene, CDR1 is LNHDA and CDR2 is SQIVND (reference sequence). The length of the CDR3 is 15 residues. The CDR3 loop is CASSIVGQGNTEAFF. The CDR3 nucleotides are TGTGCCAGTAGTATCGTCGGACAGGGAAACACTGAAGCTTTCTTT. Full variable domain (outside the CDR3, taken from reference TRBV19 and TRBJ1-1): DGGITQSPKYLFRKEGQNVTLSCEQNLNHDAMYWYRQDPGQGLRLIYYSQIVNDFQKGDIAEGYSVSREKKESFPLTVTSAQKNPTAFYLCASSIVGQGNTEAFFGQGTRLTVV.

The chain carries TRBV11-2 and TRBJ2-5, with 7 bases identical to TRBD2. V gave up 5 bases and J gave up 5 bases; unmatched junction bases: 5. The V gene's germline CDR1 is SGHAT and CDR2 FQNNGV. The CDR3 is 13 amino acids. CDR3 bases: TGTGCCAGCAGCCCTTCCGGGGGGGAGACCCAGTACTTC. It codes for CASSPSGGETQYF.

This chain links TRBV9 with TRBJ1-2, with 7 bases that match TRBD1. Germline V gene sequence: CDR1 SGDLS, CDR2 YYNGEE. J gave up 2 bases and V 4 bases, and 8 bases lay outside the gene matches. The CDR3 spans 15 residues. The CDR3 is CASSPSTDRNYGYTF. The DNA for the CDR3 is TGTGCCAGCAGCCCTTCTACGGACAGGAACTATGGCTACACCTTC.

CDR3 nucleotides: TGTGCCAGCGGACAGTATGGCTACACCTTC. It codes for CASGQYGYTF. The V and J genes are TRBV6-5 and TRBJ1-2; the D gene is possibly TRBD1 (6 bases). This CDR3 is 10 amino acids long. V was shortened by 8 bases and J by 5 bases, with 6 bases between the two germline ends. Germline CDR1 and CDR2: MNHEY and SVGAGI.

The chain has TRBV2 and TRBJ1-2, with a possible D match to TRBD1 (5 bases). The V end lost 7 bases, the J end lost 7 bases, and 16 bases lay between the germline ends. The CDR3 sequence is 13 residues long. Germline V gene sequence: CDR1 SNHLY, CDR2 FYNNEI. In DNA form, the CDR3 reads TGTGCCAGCACAATCGGGACTGCGGCTGGCTACACCTTC. As protein: CASTIGTAAGYTF.

In its sample, this clone was seen once. The chain couples TRBV5-1 to TRBJ2-5, with TRBD2 matching over 7 bases. Trimming took 2 bases from V and 1 from J; bases not matched to a gene: 11. The CDR3 runs 17 residues. The germline gives CDR1 SGHRS, CDR2 YFSETQ. CDR3 DNA: TGCGCCAGCAGCTTAGCCACCTCGTGGGGGGGCCAAGAGACCCAGTACTTC. Encoded protein: CASSLATSWGGQETQYF. Complete variable domain (other parts from reference TRBV5-1 and TRBJ2-5): KAGVTQTPRYLIKTRGQQVTLSCSPISGHRSVSWYQQTPGQGLQFLFEYFSETQRNKGNFPGRFSGRQFSNSRSEMNVSTLELGDSALYLCASSLATSWGGQETQYFGPGTRLLVL.

This rearrangement joins TRBV7-9 to TRBJ1-5, with D tentatively TRBD1 (6 bases). V was shortened by 5 bases and J by 0 bases, with 14 bases between the two germline ends. The CDR3 loop spans 16 amino acids. Germline V CDR1 and CDR2: SEHNR, FQNEAQ (reference sequence). The DNA for the CDR3 is TGTGCCAGCAGCCCATCACAGGGCCTTAGCAATCAGCCCCAGCATTTT. Amino acids: CASSPSQGLSNQPQHF.

The chain is built from TRBV19 and TRBJ1-1; 9 nucleotides agree with TRBD1. CDR3 length: 15 residues. Germline V CDR1 and CDR2: LNHDA, SQIVND (reference sequence). The J segment lost 4 bases and the V segment lost 5 bases, leaving 8 bases of the junction unmatched. CDR3 sequence reads: CASSAPGQGPTEAFF. The CDR3 coding sequence is TGTGCCAGTAGTGCCCCGGGACAGGGACCCACTGAAGCTTTCTTT.

As regards this clone: Other DNA variants within this sample encode the same CDR3. This chain uses TRBV5-1 with TRBJ2-1, with 8 bases matching TRBD2. Germline CDR1 and CDR2: SGHRS and YFSETQ. The CDR3 loop spans 16 amino acids. V was pared by 0 bases and J by 0 bases, with 2 bases of the junction left unmatched. This CDR3 is CASSLVAGSSYNEQFF. The CDR3 nucleotides are TGCGCCAGCAGCTTGGTAGCGGGGAGCTCCTACAATGAGCAGTTCTTC. The full variable domain, rest sourced from reference TRBV5-1 and TRBJ2-1, is KAGVTQTPRYLIKTRGQQVTLSCSPISGHRSVSWYQQTPGQGLQFLFEYFSETQRNKGNFPGRFSGRQFSNSRSEMNVSTLELGDSALYLCASSLVAGSSYNEQFFGPGTRLTVL.

The V and J genes are TRBV5-1 and TRBJ2-4, with D possibly matching TRBD2 (5 bases). The V gene lost 2 bases and the J gene lost 8 bases, with 11 bases spanning the gap. The CDR3 has 13 amino acids. Germline V gene data show CDR1 as SGHRS and CDR2 as YFSETQ. This CDR3 is CASSLAGLDIQYF. For the CDR3, the DNA is TGCGCCAGCAGCTTAGCAGGACTCGACATTCAGTACTTC. The complete variable domain, with remaining parts taken from reference TRBV5-1 and TRBJ2-4, reads KAGVTQTPRYLIKTRGQQVTLSCSPISGHRSVSWYQQTPGQGLQFLFEYFSETQRNKGNFPGRFSGRQFSNSRSEMNVSTLELGDSALYLCASSLAGLDIQYFGAGTRLSVL.

The chain recombines TRBV3-1 (or the pseudogene TRBV3-2) with TRBJ1-2; TRBD1 might be the D (6 bases). Trimming took 4 bases from V and 8 from J, leaving 20 bases between them. The germline CDR1 and CDR2 sequences are LGHDT and YNNKEL (reference sequence). The CDR3 consists of 15 residues. The CDR3 spells CASSPTRGRVGGYTF. As DNA, the CDR3 is TGTGCCAGCAGCCCCACCAGGGGAAGGGTTGGAGGCTACACCTTC.